Listed here is a single T cell receptor beta chain. The data were taken from a study of blood T cell repertoires in COVID-19. Study summary: Spain, Italy and the United States supplied samples that represented acute and convalescent COVID-19. T cells, B-cell-depleted T cells, or PBMCs provided the cDNA or gDNA that served as material.

Authors' analysis steps: Reference gene primer amplification yielded estimated nucleated cell counts. Repertoires were generated with immunoSEQ multiplex PCR, while TCRdb's copy carries only in-frame clones and drops some. The V and J calls and the clone size are those of that table, but D and trimming were determined from the DNA. The sample lists fewer than 500,000 clones; 80% to 90% were seen once. Recovery among Cohort 3 donors was established by two negative PCRs, clearance, or symptom resolution. Germline V lookup: CDR1 SGHTS, CDR2 YDEGEE. Losses at the gene ends were 4 bases for V and 7 bases for J; bases not matched to a gene: 7. The CDR3 contains 15 residues.

V and J are TRBV5-8 and TRBJ2-5; TRBD2 agrees at 13 bases. Material for sequencing was PBMCs or T cells enriched from blood (not recorded which). The source of this sequence is a young man who had recovered from COVID-19. The CDR3 DNA reads TGTGCCAGCAGCCGGACTAGCGGGAGCTTGGGGACCCAGTACTTC. Residues: CASSRTSGSLGTQYF.